The clone carrying this T cell receptor beta chain was counted ten times or more. As yet, its antigen is unknown. Time point here: newly diagnosed GD, antithyroid drugs for less than 3 months. Generation of the TCR library employed RNA extracted from PBMCs. Collection of peripheral blood (about 8.8 milliliters) was done using EDTA tubes. For TCR beta, libraries came from iRepertoire HTBI primers and Arm-PCR of CDR3 regions. One entry per CDR3 protein results from TCRdb running MiXCR on the multiplex PCR reads. This sample has hundreds of thousands of distinct CDR3 sequences, with around 15% found just once. The CDR3 is 15 residues long. V lost 1 base and J 5 bases, leaving 12 bases between the germline ends. Germline V gene lookup returns CDR1 SGHRS and CDR2 YFSETQ. The sample originates from a study of regulatory T cells in long-lasting Graves disease. General study results and limits: Newly diagnosed Graves' patients had higher TCR diversity than persistent ones. When disease was persistent, TRBV28, TRBJ1-2 and TRBJ2-5 were the favored segments.

This clonotype was sampled from a female donor with Graves disease. The sequenced sample was peripheral blood mononuclear cells (PBMCs), obtained at new diagnosis, from a patient treated with antithyroid drugs. The chain combines TRBV5-1 with TRBJ1-4; no definite D call. The chain's CDR3 is CASSLTPLGNEKLFF. The CDR3 region has the DNA TGCGCCAGCAGCTTGACCCCGTTGGGAAATGAAAAACTGTTTTTT.